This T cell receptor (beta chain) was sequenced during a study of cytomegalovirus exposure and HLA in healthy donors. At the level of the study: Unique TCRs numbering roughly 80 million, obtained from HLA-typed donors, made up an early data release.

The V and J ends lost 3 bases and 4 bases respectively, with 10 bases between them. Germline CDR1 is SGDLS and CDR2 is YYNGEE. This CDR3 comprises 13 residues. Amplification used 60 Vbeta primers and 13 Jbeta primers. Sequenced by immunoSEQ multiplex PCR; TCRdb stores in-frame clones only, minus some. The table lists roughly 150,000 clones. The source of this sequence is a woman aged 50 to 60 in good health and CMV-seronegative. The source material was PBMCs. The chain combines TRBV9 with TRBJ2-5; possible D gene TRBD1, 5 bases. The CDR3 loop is CASSARQRETQYF. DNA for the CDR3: TGTGCCAGCAGCGCCCGACAGAGAGAGACCCAGTACTTC.